These 23 T cell receptor beta chains were all obtained from the same sample, sequenced in a study of T cells in Graves' hyperthyroidism and ophthalmopathy. Researchers took RNA transcripts and amplified the TCR beta CDR3 regions from them. HTBI primers drove first-round RT-PCR of the TCR CDR3. TCRdb ran MiXCR on the multiplex PCR reads and lists one entry per CDR3 protein. The sample holds 600,000 to 700,000 distinct CDR3 sequences, roughly 46% seen once. Sequencing was carried out using peripheral blood or thyroid tissue (not recorded which). These receptors all stem from an adult man with Graves' disease, either hyperthyroidism or ophthalmopathy (not recorded which).

To note about this clonotype: A much bigger clone sits one base away, suggesting this may be a read error. This chain connects TRBV7-9 to TRBJ1-2; D is unresolved. Germline CDR1 and CDR2: SEHNR and FQNEAQ (reference sequence). Trimming cost V 6 bases and J 7 bases, with 9 bases left between them. This CDR3 is 11 amino acids long. For the CDR3, the DNA is TGTGCCAGCAGTACCGGGTTTGGCTACACCTTC. Protein: CASSTGFGYTF.

The rearrangement links TRBV20-1 to TRBJ1-1, with 8 bases aligning to TRBD1. The V segment lost 1 base and the J segment 10 bases; nucleotides outside the gene matches: 11. CDR1 is DFQATT, CDR2 SNEGSKA, per germline (reference sequence). This CDR3 has 14 amino acids. This CDR3 reads CSARVNRGSPGAFF. The DNA for the CDR3 is TGCAGTGCTAGAGTTAACAGGGGGTCCCCAGGAGCTTTCTTT.

V usage is TRBV5-1 and J usage is TRBJ2-5; D is uncertain. From germline, CDR1 is SGHRS and CDR2 YFSETQ. The CDR3 totals 11 residues. Trimming took 7 bases from V and 1 from J, leaving 5 bases between them. CDR3 nucleotide sequence: TGCGCCAGCGCTCCCCAAGAGACCCAGTACTTC. Translation gives CASAPQETQYF.

This chain links TRBV9 with TRBJ2-5, with 11 positions matching TRBD2. The germline V gene encodes CDR1 SGDLS and CDR2 YYNGEE. The length of the CDR3 is 19 residues. The J segment lost 3 bases and the V segment lost 0 bases, leaving 13 bases of the junction unmatched. CDR3 sequence (DNA): TGTGCCAGCAGCGTAGCTGGGGTAGCGGGGGGGCCGGGTGAAGAGACCCAGTACTTC. Its protein is CASSVAGVAGGPGEETQYF.

This clonotype was seen once. This chain joins TRBV7-8 and TRBJ1-2; 8 positions agree with TRBD1. V shed 5 bases, J shed 5 bases, and the junction held 7 bases outside the gene matches. The CDR3 has 14 residues. Germline CDR1 reads SGHVS; CDR2 reads FQNEAQ. The CDR3 DNA follows: TGTGCCAGCAGCCGAGAACAGGGGGGATATGGCTACACCTTC. Protein: CASSREQGGYGYTF.

The rearrangement links TRBV10-3 to TRBJ2-5; 7 bases line up with TRBD1. The germline CDR1 and CDR2 sequences are ENHRY and SYGVKD. The CDR3 is made up of 14 amino acids. V shed 5 bases and J 1 base; nucleotides not matched to a gene: 4. The CDR3 region has the DNA TGTGCCATCAGTTCCAGGGGGTCCCAAGAGACCCAGTACTTC. This translates into CAISSRGSQETQYF.

The chain couples TRBV20-1 to TRBJ2-7; perhaps TRBD2 as D (5 bases). The CDR3 consists of 13 residues. Looked up from germline, CDR1 is DFQATT and CDR2 is SNEGSKA (reference sequence). Trimming cost V 5 bases and J 4 bases, with 15 bases left between them. The CDR3 here is CSAFPGKGYEQYF. The CDR3 nucleotides read TGCAGTGCTTTCCCGGGAAAAGGGTACGAGCAGTACTTC.

This clonotype was observed once. The chain has TRBV2 and TRBJ1-3; D perhaps matches TRBD1 (5 bases). The germline V gene encodes CDR1 SNHLY and CDR2 FYNNEI. V was cut by 6 bases and J by 7 bases, with 16 bases left in between. The CDR3 is 14 amino acids. The CDR3 DNA follows: TGTGCCAGCAGACCGCCGACAGCTACGAACACCATATATTTT. Translated: CASRPPTATNTIYF.

V usage is TRBV5-6 and J usage is TRBJ1-5, with 8 bases fitting TRBD1. This CDR3 contains 17 residues. The germline V gene has CDR1 SGHDT and CDR2 YYEEEE. V was pared by 0 bases and J by 7 bases, with 12 bases of the junction left unmatched. The CDR3 DNA is TGTGCCAGCAGCTTGGAAGTCTCGACAGGGGACGGACAGCCCCAGCATTTT. Its protein product is CASSLEVSTGDGQPQHF.

The chain links TRBV7-9 to TRBJ2-6; TRBD1 aligns across 7 bases. CDR3 length: 15 amino acids. Per germline, CDR1 SEHNR and CDR2 FQNEAQ (reference sequence). The ends lost 5 bases at V and 4 bases at J; junction bases unmatched: 5. The CDR3 is CASSRTGAGANVLTF. The CDR3 region has the DNA TGTGCCAGCAGCCGAACAGGGGCCGGGGCCAACGTCCTGACTTTC.

This clonotype was recorded at least ten times. This chain uses TRBV25-1 with TRBJ1-4; D call uncertain. The CDR3 is 11 residues long. Trimming removed 4 bases from V and 5 bases from J, with 2 bases in between. Germline V gene lookup returns CDR1 MGHDK and CDR2 SYGVNS. This CDR3 reads CASSGNEKLFF. The CDR3 region has the DNA TGTGCCAGCAGTGGAAATGAAAAACTGTTTTTT.

Many counts were recorded for this clonotype. V and J are TRBV9 and TRBJ1-6, with 10 bases identical to TRBD1. With V trimmed by 3 bases and J by 8 bases, 2 bases remained unmatched. The CDR3 is made up of 14 amino acids. The V gene's germline CDR1 is SGDLS and CDR2 YYNGEE. Here the CDR3 DNA reads TGTGCCAGCAGCGCAGGACAGGGGGATTCACCCCTCCACTTT. Protein product: CASSAGQGDSPLHF.

This clonotype was counted a few times. The rearrangement links TRBV4-3 to TRBJ2-7; a weak D match, TRBD2 (6 bases). The CDR3 contains 16 residues. V lost 1 base, J lost 2 bases, and 15 bases lay in between. The germline CDR1 and CDR2 sequences are LGHNA and YSLEER. The CDR3 coding sequence is TGCGCCAGCAGCCAAGTAATTGCGGGACTCACCTACGAGCAGTACTTC. Its translation is CASSQVIAGLTYEQYF.

V usage is TRBV19 and J usage is TRBJ1-4, with 7 bases lining up with TRBD1. The CDR3 has 14 residues. Germline CDR1 reads LNHDA; CDR2 reads SQIVND (reference sequence). The V gene end was trimmed by 7 bases and the J gene end by 3 bases; junction bases not matched to a gene: 5. As DNA, the CDR3 is TGTGCCAGTACGAGGGGGCCGGCTAATGAAAAACTGTTTTTT. As protein: CASTRGPANEKLFF.

The chain has TRBV11-2 and TRBJ1-1; D unresolved. Trimming took 2 bases from V and 8 from J, leaving 12 bases between them. The CDR3 spans 13 residues. Germline CDR1 reads SGHAT; CDR2 reads FQNNGV. DNA of the CDR3: TGTGCCAGCAGCTTATATTCTATCGGGGAAGCTTTCTTT. Translated, it gives CASSLYSIGEAFF.

Concerning this clonotype: This sequence may be a read error, since a much larger clone differs from it by one base. The final CDR3 position lacks the conserved phenylalanine or tryptophan, pointing to a likely read error. This chain connects TRBV7-9 to TRBJ1-4; D gene unclear. V was clipped by 0 bases and J by 2 bases, with 7 bases between them. CDR1 SEHNR and CDR2 FQNEAQ come from the germline V gene (reference sequence). The CDR3 is 15 residues long. The CDR3 DNA sequence: TGTGCCAGCAGCTTAGCCGGTGGCACTAATGAAAAACTGTTTTAT. This gives the protein CASSLAGGTNEKLFY.

The genes are TRBV9 and TRBJ1-6, with D unclear. From germline, CDR1 is SGDLS and CDR2 YYNGEE. The CDR3 is made up of 14 amino acids. V gave up 3 bases and J gave up 8 bases, with 12 bases separating them. The CDR3 spells CASSDRASDSPLHF. In nucleotides, the CDR3 is TGTGCCAGCAGCGATAGGGCCAGTGATTCACCCCTCCACTTT. Supplemented by reference TRBV9 and TRBJ1-6, the full variable domain reads DSGVTQTPKHLITATGQRVTLRCSPRSGDLSVYWYQQSLDQGLQFLIQYYNGEERAKGNILERFSAQQFPDLHSELNLSSLELGDSALYFCASSDRASDSPLHFGNGTRLTVT.

This clonotype appeared a few times. The chain has TRBV25-1 and TRBJ1-2; D gene ambiguous. Germline V gene sequence: CDR1 MGHDK, CDR2 SYGVNS. V was shortened by 8 bases and J by 5 bases, with 12 bases between the two germline ends. This CDR3 contains 12 residues. This CDR3 reads CASVATEYGYTF. CDR3 DNA: TGTGCCAGCGTTGCCACTGAGTATGGCTACACCTTC.

This clonotype was seen a handful of times. The chain recombines TRBV29-1 with TRBJ1-2, with D hard to call. CDR1 and CDR2 from the germline V gene are SQVTM and ANQGSEA. This CDR3 has 15 amino acids. Trimming took off 3 bases at V and 1 base at J, with 15 bases between the two ends. CDR3 protein: CSVEWFVEINYGYTF. The CDR3 DNA is TGCAGCGTTGAGTGGTTTGTAGAGATTAACTATGGCTACACCTTC.

The chain combines TRBV2 with TRBJ2-7; D is perhaps TRBD2 (6 bases). Germline loops: CDR1 SNHLY, CDR2 FYNNEI. Trimming took 5 bases from V and 6 from J, leaving 23 bases between them. The length of the CDR3 is 16 residues. CDR3 DNA: TGTGCCAGCAGTTACTCGAACGGGGGTTTGCAGGGCGAGCAGTACTTC. Protein sequence: CASSYSNGGLQGEQYF.

This clonotype occurred many times. The CDR3 loop reads CATSRDVDSEKLFF. The CDR3 bases are TGTGCCACCAGCAGAGATGTGGACAGTGAAAAACTGTTTTTT. This chain links TRBV15 with TRBJ1-4; TRBD1 is a possible D gene (6 bases). CDR1 and CDR2 from the germline V gene are LNHNV and YYDKDF (reference sequence). V shed 0 bases and J shed 7 bases, with 9 bases lying between them. The CDR3 is 14 amino acids.

This clonotype was counted a few times. The chain recombines TRBV9 with TRBJ1-2; no firm D call. V lost 6 bases and J lost 8, with 14 bases in between. Per the germline V gene, CDR1 is SGDLS and CDR2 is YYNGEE. The CDR3 length is 12 residues. This CDR3 reads CASTREPDGYTF. CDR3 nucleotides: TGTGCCAGCACACGAGAGCCGGACGGCTACACCTTC.

The chain couples TRBV2 to TRBJ2-2; TRBD1 matches 12 bases. Germline V gene lookup returns CDR1 SNHLY and CDR2 FYNNEI. This CDR3 is 17 amino acids long. CDR3 in amino acids: CAVNRDRGPDHTGELFF. In nucleotides, the CDR3 is TGTGCTGTCAACCGGGACAGGGGGCCCGATCACACCGGGGAGCTGTTTTTT.